Sequencing of this T cell receptor (beta chain) was carried out in a study of blood T cell repertoires in COVID-19. For the study at large: The United States, Italy and Spain supplied acute and convalescent COVID-19 samples.

Germline assignment: CDR1 MDHEN and CDR2 SYDVKM. Trimming took 5 bases from V and 3 from J, leaving 4 bases between them. The CDR3 is 11 amino acids. Using immunoSEQ multiplex PCR, the repertoire was profiled, and TCRdb retains in-frame clones only, with some absent. This sample has roughly 100,000 clones, with about 86% found just once. The TCR originated in an older man with acute or convalescent COVID-19. V is TRBV28 and J is TRBJ1-2; the D is unclear. The sequenced sample was peripheral blood. This CDR3 is CASSSYYGYTF. Written as DNA, the CDR3 is TGTGCCAGCAGTAGCTACTATGGCTACACCTTC.